Below are 9 T cell receptor beta chains sequenced from a single sample in a study of blood T cells in healthy people across ages. The authors ran a second PCR of 7 to 11 cycles using a sample-barcoded 5' primer and a J-beta primer mix. In TCRdb, the 5' RACE reads were re-called with MiXCR into one record per CDR3 protein. The repertoire includes approximately 490,000 distinct CDR3 sequences, around 24% of them detected once, and just under 9% sits in the top ten. The data also belong to a second study, concerning T cells of mothers and their children.

Sequencing was carried out using blood. The origin of the receptors is a boy aged 5 to 17 in good health.

This clonotype was recorded at least ten times. This chain connects TRBV28 to TRBJ2-7; TRBD1 matches 8 bases. The CDR3 runs 17 residues. Trimming removed 6 bases from V and 3 bases from J; junction bases left unmatched: 16. Germline CDR1 and CDR2: MDHEN and SYDVKM. The CDR3 DNA reads TGTGCCAGCAGACAAATACGCCCCCGGACAGGGATCTACGAGCAGTACTTC. This codes for CASRQIRPRTGIYEQYF.

Concerning this clonotype itself: With a much larger clone just one base away, this may be a read error. The V gene is TRBV7-2, the J gene TRBJ2-7; D is possibly TRBD1 (5 bases). From germline, CDR1 is SGHTA and CDR2 FQGNSA. CDR3 length equals 13 residues. CDR3 in DNA: TGTGCCGGCAGCTTAGGCAGGGTCTACGAGCAGTACTTC. Translating gives CAGSLGRVYEQYF.

This clonotype was observed a few times. V gene TRBV6-5 combines with J gene TRBJ2-5, with D possibly being TRBD2 (5 bases). Matching the DNA end better, TRBJ2-7 makes the J call doubtful. The CDR3 loop spans 14 amino acids. Per the germline V gene, CDR1 is MNHEY and CDR2 is SVGAGI. CDR3 residues: CASSYGLGVYEQYF. CDR3 sequence (DNA): TGTGCCAGCAGTTACGGCCTCGGGGTGTACGAGCAGTACTTC.

This clonotype qualifies as medium-sized (0.01 to 0.1%). The V gene is TRBV20-1, the J gene TRBJ1-1, with 9 bases aligning to TRBD1. CDR1 and CDR2 (germline): DFQATT, SNEGSKA (reference sequence). Germline trimming cut 4 bases from V and 4 bases from J; bases unmatched to any gene: 10. The CDR3 runs 15 residues. Here the CDR3 reads CSATIPDRGGTEAFF. The CDR3 coding sequence is TGCAGTGCTACTATACCTGACAGGGGGGGCACTGAAGCTTTCTTT.

The chain joins TRBV18 to TRBJ2-7, with 9 bases that match TRBD1. V was pared by 6 bases and J by 3 bases, with 18 bases of the junction left unmatched. The CDR3 is made up of 18 amino acids. CDR1 is KGHSH and CDR2 is LQKENI in the germline V gene. DNA for the CDR3: TGTGCCAGCTCCCGCAATCCTAACCGGGACAGGGCCCACTACGAGCAGTACTTC. Protein sequence: CASSRNPNRDRAHYEQYF.

The V call is TRBV12-3 or TRBV12-4, the J call TRBJ1-2, with 10 bases lining up with TRBD1. V was pared by 1 base and J by 12 bases, with 5 bases of the junction left unmatched. The CDR3 extends over 13 amino acids. The CDR3 DNA sequence: TGTGCCAGCAGTTTAGACCCGGGACAGGGGAACACCTTC. It yields the protein CASSLDPGQGNTF.

The chain carries TRBV6-2 or TRBV6-3 and TRBJ1-1, with D possibly matching TRBD1 (5 bases). Looked up from germline, CDR1 is MNHEY and CDR2 is SVGEGT. Trimming removed 6 bases at V and 3 bases at J, with 14 bases between. The CDR3 length is 14 residues. CDR3 loop: CASSPPSGHTEAFF. In DNA, the CDR3 is TGTGCCAGCAGCCCCCCCTCGGGGCACACTGAAGCTTTCTTT.

This clonotype was counted only a few times. A junction boundary mismatches the germline segment, possibly from a read error. This rearrangement joins TRBV28 to TRBJ1-1, with D perhaps matching TRBD1 (5 bases). The CDR3 covers 16 residues. Germline values: CDR1 MDHEN, CDR2 SYDVKM. In nucleotides, the CDR3 is TGCGCCAGCAGTTCCTGGGGCAGGATCCCGAACACTGAAGCTTTCTTT. As protein: CASSSWGRIPNTEAFF.

This clonotype was seen only a few times. The CDR3 DNA reads as TGTGCCAGCAGTCCCCCAGGGGTTCCCAGCGAGCAGTACTTC. It yields the protein CASSPPGVPSEQYF. The chain employs TRBV27 and TRBJ2-7; perhaps TRBD1 as D (6 bases). V was trimmed by 5 bases and J by 6 bases, leaving 17 bases between them. Germline assignment: CDR1 MNHEY and CDR2 SMNVEV (reference sequence). The CDR3 is 14 amino acids.